This T cell receptor (beta chain) is drawn from a study of blood T cell repertoires in COVID-19. Across the study: Researchers got acute and convalescent COVID-19 samples from the United States, Italy and Spain. PBMCs, B-cell-depleted T cells, or T cells were the source of the cDNA or gDNA that made up the material.

The method was immunoSEQ multiplex PCR; TCRdb's version includes in-frame clones alone and lacks a portion of them. Of roughly 170,000 clones listed, approximately 87% are singletons. This clone was detected a few times. CDR3 length: 15 amino acids. V gave up 7 bases and J gave up 8 bases, with 20 bases separating them. From germline, CDR1 is SGHVS and CDR2 FQNEAQ. This TCR was sampled from a woman aged 65 to 85 with COVID-19, enrolled during active disease. Sequenced input: peripheral blood. The V call is TRBV7-8, the J call TRBJ1-4; D is possibly TRBD1 (5 bases). The CDR3 spells CASTRQRARGEKLFF. The CDR3 nucleotides read TGTGCCAGCACCCGACAGAGGGCCCGGGGAGAAAAACTGTTTTTT.